One and the same sample provided the 18 T cell receptor beta chains below, sequenced in a study of PD-1 blockade in classical Hodgkin lymphoma. Assay used: immunoSEQ multiplex PCR; TCRdb lists only in-frame clones, some missing. The sample contains 24,000 or so clones, roughly 89% of which appear only once. The time point was: newly diagnosed, previously untreated cHL patient sample. Magnetic negative selection purified CD4+ T cells from thawed PBMCs. The sequencing input was CD4+ T cells from blood. These receptors originate from a human donor with classical Hodgkin lymphoma.

This clone was counted a single time. V usage is TRBV7-2 and J usage is TRBJ1-3; D ambiguous. CDR3 size: 12 residues. The germline CDR1 and CDR2 sequences are SGHTA and FQGNSA. The ends were cut back, 3 bases at V and 2 bases at J, with 2 bases in the middle. For the CDR3, the DNA is TGTGCCAGCAGCTTTGCTGGAAACACCATATATTTT. This codes for CASSFAGNTIYF. The full variable domain, in which reference TRBV7-2 and TRBJ1-3 provide the parts outside the CDR3, is GAGVSQSPSNKVTEKGKDVELRCDPISGHTALYWYRQSLGQGLEFLIYFQGNSAPDKSGLPSDRFSAERTGGSVSTLTIQRTQQEDSAVYLCASSFAGNTIYFGEGSWLTVV.

The chain couples TRBV4-3 to TRBJ1-5; TRBD1 agrees at 7 bases. Trimming removed 0 bases from V and 7 bases from J; junction bases left unmatched: 15. CDR1 is LGHNA and CDR2 is YSLEER in the germline V gene. The length of the CDR3 is 18 residues. CDR3 in DNA: TGCGCCAGCAGCCAAGATCCCCGGAGACAGGGCCCGAGACAGCCCCAGCATTTT. It encodes CASSQDPRRQGPRQPQHF.

The chain employs TRBV5-4 and TRBJ2-7; 7 bases fit TRBD1. Germline CDR1 reads SGHNT; CDR2 reads YYREEE (reference sequence). The V gene end was trimmed by 5 bases and the J gene end by 3 bases; junction bases not matched to a gene: 8. This CDR3 contains 14 residues. The DNA for the CDR3 is TGTGCCAGCAGTTACAAAGACAGGGACTACGAGCAGTACTTC. Translation gives CASSYKDRDYEQYF.

The rearrangement uses TRBV5-6 and TRBJ2-3, with 9 bases fitting TRBD1. Per germline, CDR1 SGHDT and CDR2 YYEEEE. This CDR3 has 14 residues. With V trimmed by 6 bases and J by 4 bases, 6 bases remained unmatched. The CDR3 DNA sequence: TGTGCCAGCAACAGGGGGCCCCGGGCAGATACGCAGTATTTT. Its protein is CASNRGPRADTQYF.

The chain is built from TRBV19 and TRBJ1-5; 8 bases are a match to TRBD1. The CDR3 spans 15 residues. V was pared by 7 bases and J by 2 bases, with 7 bases of the junction left unmatched. The germline V gene encodes CDR1 LNHDA and CDR2 SQIVND (reference sequence). The CDR3 DNA reads as TGTGCCAGTACCACACAGGGGGGAGGCAATCAGCCCCAGCATTTT. Its translation: CASTTQGGGNQPQHF.

This clone was seen only once. The chain is built from TRBV5-1 and TRBJ2-1; 15 bases match TRBD2. With 2 bases clipped from V and 4 bases from J, the junction kept 4 bases outside the gene matches. Germline CDR1 is SGHRS and CDR2 is YFSETQ. The CDR3 runs 17 residues. CDR3 bases: TGCGCCAGCAGCTTCGGACTAGCGGGGGGGATATACAATGAGCAGTTCTTC. This gives the protein CASSFGLAGGIYNEQFF.

Written as DNA, the CDR3 is TGTGCCAGCAGCCCAGGGACAGGGGTTTTTCAGCCCCAGCATTTT. Translated: CASSPGTGVFQPQHF. The V and J genes are TRBV7-2 and TRBJ1-5; TRBD1 matches 10 bases. The germline CDR1 and CDR2 sequences are SGHTA and FQGNSA. J gave up 6 bases and V 5 bases, and 7 bases lay outside the gene matches. The CDR3 covers 15 residues.

This chain uses TRBV29-1 with TRBJ2-5; D remains ambiguous. V lost 3 bases to trimming and J lost 0 bases, with 5 bases between them. CDR1 is SQVTM and CDR2 is ANQGSEA in the germline V gene. The CDR3 is made up of 12 amino acids. The CDR3 loop reads CSVESNQETQYF. In nucleotides, the CDR3 is TGCAGCGTTGAGTCTAACCAAGAGACCCAGTACTTC.

The chain joins TRBV18 to TRBJ1-1, with D hard to call. Germline V lookup: CDR1 KGHSH, CDR2 LQKENI. V lost 3 bases and J 4 bases, leaving 9 bases between the germline ends. The CDR3 consists of 13 residues. DNA of the CDR3: TGTGCCAGCTCACCCGTTTCCAGCACTGAAGCTTTCTTT. It codes for CASSPVSSTEAFF.

V and J are TRBV7-3 and TRBJ2-3; 9 bases map to TRBD2. The V gene's germline CDR1 is SGHTA and CDR2 FQGTGA. CDR3 length: 15 residues. The V and J ends lost 1 base and 8 bases, in that order; junction bases with no gene match: 7. CDR3 protein: CASSLSGGAMGTQYF. The CDR3 coding sequence is TGTGCCAGCAGCTTAAGCGGGGGGGCCATGGGTACGCAGTATTTT.

The chain has TRBV11-2 and TRBJ1-2; TRBD1 aligns across 7 bases. V gave up 5 bases and J gave up 0 bases; unmatched junction bases: 6. This CDR3 region has 15 residues. Germline assignment: CDR1 SGHAT and CDR2 FQNNGV. The CDR3 is CASSRDSKANYGYTF. The DNA for the CDR3 is TGTGCCAGCAGCAGGGACAGTAAAGCTAACTATGGCTACACCTTC. The whole variable domain, filled in from reference TRBV11-2 and TRBJ1-2, reads EAGVAQSPRYKIIEKRQSVAFWCNPISGHATLYWYQQILGQGPKLLIQFQNNGVVDDSQLPKDRFSAERLKGVDSTLKIQPAKLEDSAVYLCASSRDSKANYGYTFGSGTRLTVV.

V gene TRBV29-1 combines with J gene TRBJ1-4; 9 nucleotides agree with TRBD1. After removal of 4 bases from V and 4 bases from J, the junction contained 7 bases not matched to a gene. CDR3 size: 15 residues. CDR1 SQVTM and CDR2 ANQGSEA come from the germline V gene. DNA for the CDR3: TGCAGCGTTGGCCCGCCGGGACAGGGTAATGAAAAACTGTTTTTT. The encoded protein is CSVGPPGQGNEKLFF.

This chain connects TRBV7-7 to TRBJ2-7; 7 nucleotides align to TRBD2. V lost 1 base and J lost 7; bases outside the gene matches: 7. Germline V gives CDR1 SSHAT, CDR2 FNYEAQ (reference sequence). The CDR3 runs to 14 residues. CDR3: CASSLVGTGGEQYF. The CDR3 DNA reads TGTGCCAGCAGCTTAGTAGGGACCGGGGGGGAGCAGTACTTC.

The V and J genes are TRBV6-6 and TRBJ2-4; 12 bases align to TRBD2. This CDR3 is built from 15 residues. The germline CDR1 and CDR2 sequences are MNHNY and SVGAGI (reference sequence). Trimming removed 4 bases from V and 9 bases from J; junction bases left unmatched: 7. CDR3 sequence (DNA): TGTGCCAGCAGTTCCCTGCTAGCGGGGGGGGGCATTCAGTACTTC. It codes for CASSSLLAGGGIQYF.

The CDR3 sequence is CASRKTGGMNTEAFF. DNA for the CDR3: TGTGCCAGCAGAAAGACAGGGGGGATGAACACTGAAGCTTTCTTT. V usage is TRBV7-9 and J usage is TRBJ1-1; 9 bases are a match to TRBD1. V was pared by 6 bases and J by 0 bases, with 5 bases of the junction left unmatched. Germline CDR1 reads SEHNR; CDR2 reads FQNEAQ (reference sequence). The CDR3 loop spans 15 amino acids. Variable domain in full (rest from reference TRBV7-9 and TRBJ1-1): DTGVSQNPRHKITKRGQNVTFRCDPISEHNRLYWYRQTLGQGPEFLTYFQNEAQLEKSRLLSDRFSAERPKGSFSTLEIQRTEQGDSAMYLCASRKTGGMNTEAFFGQGTRLTVV.

The genes are TRBV11-2 and TRBJ1-4; D may be TRBD1 (5 bases). V gave up 5 bases and J gave up 8 bases, with 24 bases separating them. The length of the CDR3 is 17 residues. Germline V CDR1 and CDR2: SGHAT, FQNNGV. CDR3 residues: CASSPLLAARVSEKLFF. Here the CDR3 DNA reads TGTGCCAGCAGCCCATTGTTAGCAGCCAGGGTTTCCGAAAAACTGTTTTTT.

V is TRBV19 and J is TRBJ1-5; no firm D call. Germline V gives CDR1 LNHDA, CDR2 SQIVND (reference sequence). The CDR3 totals 15 residues. Trimming took 7 bases from V and 9 from J, leaving 22 bases between them. The CDR3 sequence is CASNPGVDSLWPQHF. The CDR3, as DNA: TGTGCCAGTAACCCCGGAGTGGACTCCCTTTGGCCCCAGCATTTT.

The chain links TRBV15 to TRBJ2-1; no reliable D call. Looked up from germline, CDR1 is LNHNV and CDR2 is YYDKDF (reference sequence). The CDR3 consists of 15 residues. Between the trimmed V and J ends, which lost 0 bases and 2 bases, there was a span of 8 bases. The CDR3 nucleotides read TGTGCCACCAGCAGAGAGACGGGCACCTACAATGAGCAGTTCTTC. Translated: CATSRETGTYNEQFF. Complete variable domain (other parts from reference TRBV15 and TRBJ2-1): DAMVIQNPRYQVTQFGKPVTLSCSQTLNHNVMYWYQQKSSQAPKLLFHYYDKDFNNEADTPDNFQSRRPNTSFCFLDIRSPGLGDTAMYLCATSRETGTYNEQFFGPGTRLTVL.